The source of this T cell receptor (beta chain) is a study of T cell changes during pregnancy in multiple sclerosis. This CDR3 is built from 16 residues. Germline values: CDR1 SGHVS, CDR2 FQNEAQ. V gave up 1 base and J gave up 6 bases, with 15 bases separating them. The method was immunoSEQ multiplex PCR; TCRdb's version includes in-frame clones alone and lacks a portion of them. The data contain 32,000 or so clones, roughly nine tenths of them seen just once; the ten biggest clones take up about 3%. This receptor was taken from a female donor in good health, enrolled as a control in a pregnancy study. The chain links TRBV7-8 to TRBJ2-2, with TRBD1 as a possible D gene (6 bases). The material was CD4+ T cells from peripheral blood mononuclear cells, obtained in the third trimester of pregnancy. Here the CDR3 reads CASSLVGAEVAGELFF. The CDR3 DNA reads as TGTGCCAGCAGCTTAGTGGGGGCCGAGGTCGCCGGGGAGCTGTTTTTT.